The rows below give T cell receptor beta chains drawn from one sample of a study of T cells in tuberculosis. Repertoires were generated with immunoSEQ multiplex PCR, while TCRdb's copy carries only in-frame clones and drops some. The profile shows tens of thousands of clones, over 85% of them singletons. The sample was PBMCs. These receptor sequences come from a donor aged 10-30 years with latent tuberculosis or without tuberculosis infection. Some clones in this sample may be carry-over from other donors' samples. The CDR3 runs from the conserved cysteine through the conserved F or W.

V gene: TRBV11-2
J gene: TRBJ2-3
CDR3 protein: CASSLDLGSGTDTQYF

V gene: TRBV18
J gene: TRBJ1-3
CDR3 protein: CASSPDRVVSGNTIYF

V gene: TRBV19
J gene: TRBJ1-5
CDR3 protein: CASSDGISYSNQPQHF

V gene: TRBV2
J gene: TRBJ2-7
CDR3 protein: CASMRVGSYEQYF

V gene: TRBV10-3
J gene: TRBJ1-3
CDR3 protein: CAISGTGGFTIYF

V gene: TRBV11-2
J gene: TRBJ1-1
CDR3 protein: CASSLDESPGGAFF

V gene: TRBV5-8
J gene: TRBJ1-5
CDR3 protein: CASSHGTANNQPQHF

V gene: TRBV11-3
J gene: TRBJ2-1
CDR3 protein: CASSFSRGQDGDEQFF

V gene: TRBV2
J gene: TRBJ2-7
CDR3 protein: CASTEEWIYEQYF

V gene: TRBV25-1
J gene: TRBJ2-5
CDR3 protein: CASSESEDRSPETQYF

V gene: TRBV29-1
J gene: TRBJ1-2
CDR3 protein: CSVALTERGYTF

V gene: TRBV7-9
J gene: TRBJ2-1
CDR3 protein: CASSLPSWDNEQFF

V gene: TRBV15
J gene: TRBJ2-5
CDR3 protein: CATSRVSTLEETQYF

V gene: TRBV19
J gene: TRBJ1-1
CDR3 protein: CASSISPGMNTEAFF

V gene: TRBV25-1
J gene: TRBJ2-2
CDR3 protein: CASSPLAGDKTNTGELFF

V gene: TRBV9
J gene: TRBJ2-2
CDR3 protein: CASSRDLDTGELFF

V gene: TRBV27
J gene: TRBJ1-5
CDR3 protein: CASSLSPPGSLDNQPQHF

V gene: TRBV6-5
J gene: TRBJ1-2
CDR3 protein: CASSYLRTGGGYGYTF

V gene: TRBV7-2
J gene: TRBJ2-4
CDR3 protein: CASSLFRQPEHFQYF

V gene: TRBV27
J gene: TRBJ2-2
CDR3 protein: CASSFGQGAGELFF

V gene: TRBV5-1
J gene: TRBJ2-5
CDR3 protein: CASSLSGGWSQETQYF

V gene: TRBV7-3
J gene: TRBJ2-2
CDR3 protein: CASSVYQGNGELFF

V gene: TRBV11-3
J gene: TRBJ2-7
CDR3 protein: CASSLYGPPSNEQYF

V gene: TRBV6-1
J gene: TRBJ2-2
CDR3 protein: CASSEAKGLAGYTGELFF

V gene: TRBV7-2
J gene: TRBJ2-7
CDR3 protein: CASSFSGNTYEQYF

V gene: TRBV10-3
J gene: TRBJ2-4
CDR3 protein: CAISEKGAAKNIQYF

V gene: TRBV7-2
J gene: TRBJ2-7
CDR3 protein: CASSLRWPAGAYEQYF

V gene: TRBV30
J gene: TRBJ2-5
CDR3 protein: CAWQQFLQETQYF

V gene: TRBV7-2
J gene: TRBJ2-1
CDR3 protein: CASSFKGHEQFF

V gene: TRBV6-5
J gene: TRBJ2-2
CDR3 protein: CASSYSRGGELFF

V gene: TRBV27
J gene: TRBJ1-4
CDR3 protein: CASSAARTPRGEKLFF

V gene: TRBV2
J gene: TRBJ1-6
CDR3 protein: CASKDRGGMLNYNSPLHF

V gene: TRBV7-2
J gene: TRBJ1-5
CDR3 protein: CASSLEGQNNQPQHF

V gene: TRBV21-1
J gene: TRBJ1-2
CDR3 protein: CASSNSRRMAGRNGYTF

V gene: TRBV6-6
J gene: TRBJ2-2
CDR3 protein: CASSYPAGTNTGELFF

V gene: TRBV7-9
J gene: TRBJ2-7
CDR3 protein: CASRPDRALGEQYF

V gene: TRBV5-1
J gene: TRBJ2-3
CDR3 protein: CASGIAGTDTQYF

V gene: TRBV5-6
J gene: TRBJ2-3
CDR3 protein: CASSTLMGGDTQYF

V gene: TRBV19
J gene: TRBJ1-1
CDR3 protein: CASERTENTEAFF

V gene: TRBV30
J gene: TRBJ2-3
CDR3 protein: CAWSVVRDRDGTDTQYF

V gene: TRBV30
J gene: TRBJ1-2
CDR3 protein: CAWRGPPRRGGYGYTF

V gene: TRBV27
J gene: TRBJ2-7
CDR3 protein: CASSLRGGPGYEQYF

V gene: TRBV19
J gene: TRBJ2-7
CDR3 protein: CASSIRASGNYYEQYF

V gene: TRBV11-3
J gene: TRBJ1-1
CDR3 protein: CASSLGPGTEAFF

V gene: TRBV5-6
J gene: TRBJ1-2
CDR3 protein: CASSPGTVYGYTF